This T cell receptor (beta chain) was observed in a study of blood T cell repertoires in COVID-19. Only in-frame clones appear in the TCRdb table, and some are missing; sequencing was by immunoSEQ multiplex PCR. Counted here are about 53,000 clones, 81% occurring once; the ten biggest clones make up approximately 20%. This clone was seen a handful of times. Germline V gives CDR1 SGDLS, CDR2 YYNGEE. CDR3 length: 14 residues. After removal of 3 bases from V and 7 bases from J, the junction contained 0 bases not matched to a gene. The sequence derives from a woman aged 80 or over with COVID-19, enrolled during active disease. The chain has TRBV9 and TRBJ2-1; 14 positions match TRBD2. Sequenced material: peripheral blood. This CDR3 reads CASSGTSGGNEQFF. The CDR3 DNA reads TGTGCCAGCAGCGGGACTAGCGGGGGGAATGAGCAGTTCTTC.